Below are 5 T cell receptor beta chains sequenced from a single sample in a study of beta chain features in type 1 diabetes. TCRB transcripts that were expressed got sequenced, as all of the isolated RNA had been reverse transcribed. The data were produced by immunoSEQ multiplex PCR, yet TCRdb's version contains in-frame clones alone and is incomplete. The sample consists of more than 130,000 clones, 6.9% of them appearing once. Sequencing used central memory CD4+ T cells from blood. Source of these receptors: a woman aged 30 to 39 in good health.

The rearrangement links TRBV29-1 to TRBJ1-1, with D perhaps matching TRBD1 (5 bases). Trimming cost V 7 bases and J 5 bases, with 23 bases left between them. The CDR3 length is 15 residues. Germline assignment: CDR1 SQVTM and CDR2 ANQGSEA. CDR3 protein: CSGRDDLEFGTEAFF. In nucleotides, the CDR3 is TGCAGCGGGCGGGACGACTTGGAATTTGGAACTGAAGCTTTCTTT.

The chain uses TRBV7-9 and TRBJ1-5; 7 bases are shared with TRBD1. Germline V gene lookup returns CDR1 SEHNR and CDR2 FQNEAQ (reference sequence). There are 13 residues in the CDR3. Unmatched junction bases numbered 8, after V lost 6 bases and J lost 9 bases. DNA of the CDR3: TGTGCCAGCAGAGGACAGGACCGGGGGCCCCAGCATTTT. It is translated as CASRGQDRGPQHF. The full variable domain, its missing parts supplied by reference TRBV7-9 and TRBJ1-5, is DTGVSQNPRHKITKRGQNVTFRCDPISEHNRLYWYRQTLGQGPEFLTYFQNEAQLEKSRLLSDRFSAERPKGSFSTLEIQRTEQGDSAMYLCASRGQDRGPQHFGDGTRLSIL.

This clone was seen a handful of times. The chain uses TRBV7-9 and TRBJ2-4; maybe TRBD1 (6 bases). The germline V gene has CDR1 SEHNR and CDR2 FQNEAQ (reference sequence). The length of the CDR3 is 14 residues. V was cut by 5 bases and J by 5 bases, with 13 bases left in between. The CDR3 DNA reads TGTGCCAGCAGCCTCACAGGGTCCCAAAACATTCAGTACTTC. Translated: CASSLTGSQNIQYF.

The chain links TRBV30 to TRBJ2-3, with 10 bases that match TRBD1. The V segment lost 5 bases and the J segment 4 bases; nucleotides outside the gene matches: 3. CDR3 length: 13 amino acids. The V gene's germline CDR1 is GTSNPN and CDR2 SVGIG (reference sequence). As DNA, the CDR3 is TGTGCCTGGGGACAGGGGGTGTCAGATACGCAGTATTTT. Residues: CAWGQGVSDTQYF.

J is TRBJ1-5 and V is TRBV28; D gene unclear. CDR1 is MDHEN, CDR2 SYDVKM, per germline. The CDR3 sequence is 13 residues long. V was pared by 6 bases and J by 3 bases, with 9 bases between. The CDR3 nucleotides read TGTGCCAGCAGGTCGTATAACAATCAGCCCCAGCATTTT. Translating gives CASRSYNNQPQHF.